This TCR beta chain was recorded in a study of control samples from healthy donors and cancer patients. This CDR3 has 12 amino acids. CDR1 and CDR2 from the germline V gene are LGHDT and YNNKEL (reference sequence). V was pared by 3 bases and J by 7 bases, with 9 bases between. Clones were sequenced by immunoSEQ multiplex PCR, and TCRdb holds only the in-frame ones, with some missing. The table shows roughly 370,000 clones, with about 93% occurring only once. Sample: PBMCs. This receptor was taken from a man aged 35 to 55 with head and neck cancer. The chain uses TRBV3-1 (or the pseudogene TRBV3-2) and TRBJ1-2, with a weak D call TRBD1 (5 bases). CDR3 coding DNA: TGTGCCAGCAGCCATCGAGGGGTTGGCTACACCTTC. It is translated as CASSHRGVGYTF.